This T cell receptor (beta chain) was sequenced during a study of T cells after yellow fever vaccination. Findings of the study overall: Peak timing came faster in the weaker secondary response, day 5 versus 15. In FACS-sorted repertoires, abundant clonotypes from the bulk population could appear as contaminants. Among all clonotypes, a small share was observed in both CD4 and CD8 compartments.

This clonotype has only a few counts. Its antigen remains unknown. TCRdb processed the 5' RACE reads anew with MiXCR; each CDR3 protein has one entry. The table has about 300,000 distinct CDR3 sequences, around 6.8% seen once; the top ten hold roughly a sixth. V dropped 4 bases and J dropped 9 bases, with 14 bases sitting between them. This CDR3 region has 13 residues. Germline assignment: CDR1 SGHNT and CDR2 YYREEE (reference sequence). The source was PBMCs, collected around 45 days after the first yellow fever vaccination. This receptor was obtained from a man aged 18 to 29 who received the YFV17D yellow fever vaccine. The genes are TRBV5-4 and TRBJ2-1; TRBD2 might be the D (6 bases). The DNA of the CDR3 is TGTGCCAGCAGCACCGGGACTGCCAGTGAGCAGTTCTTC. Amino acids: CASSTGTASEQFF.